Listed below are T cell receptor beta chains from one sample, sequenced in a study of blood T cells in healthy people across ages. From the 5' RACE reads, TCRdb called clonotypes with MiXCR, one entry per CDR3 protein. The sample shows approximately 800,000 distinct CDR3 sequences, about 25% of them seen only once. In addition, the sample was reused for a study of T cells of mothers and their children.

The source material was blood. The source of these receptors is a boy aged 5 to 17 in good health. CDR3s include the opening cysteine and the closing phenylalanine or tryptophan. A D gene is named only where the DNA matches it firmly. Rows give clone size only sometimes, using once, few, many, or a class for an expanded clone.

j_call d_call clone_size v_call cdr3_nt cdr3_aa
TRBJ1-2 - - TRBV7-9 TGTGCCAGCAGCTCGGACCTCCCAGTCTATGGCTACACCTTC CASSSDLPVYGYTF
TRBJ2-5 TRBD1 - TRBV7-2 TGTGCCAGCAGCTTAGAGGGGACAGGGTTTGGCTTGGAGACCCAGTACTTC CASSLEGTGFGLETQYF
TRBJ2-7 TRBD1 - TRBV7-8 TGTGCCAGCAGCTTGGGGGACAGGAGGTCCTACGAGCAGTACTTC CASSLGDRRSYEQYF
TRBJ2-7 - - TRBV7-2 TGTGCCAGCAGCCCCCTGAGGCGGGCCGCATCCCAGTACTTC CASSPLRRAASQYF
TRBJ2-3 - few TRBV4-3 TGCGCCAGCAGCCAAGATCCAGGGGCGAGCACAGATACGCAGTATTTT CASSQDPGASTDTQYF
TRBJ2-5 - - TRBV21-1 TGTGCCAGCAGCAAGGGTCTACTCGGAGGGGAGACCCAGTACTTC CASSKGLLGGETQYF
TRBJ1-4 TRBD1 - TRBV3-1 TGTGCCAGTAGCCAAGGAGCCGGGACAGGGAGGGAAAAACTGTTTTTT CASSQGAGTGREKLFF
TRBJ2-1 TRBD2 - TRBV6-2/TRBV6-3 TGTGCCAGCAGTTACTCGGGACTAGCGGGGGCCGGGTCCCTTTACAATGAGCAGTTCTTC CASSYSGLAGAGSLYNEQFF
TRBJ2-7 - - TRBV7-9 TGTGCCAGCGGGGATCTAGCTGCCGAGAAGCAGTACTTC CASGDLAAEKQYF
TRBJ2-5 TRBD1 - TRBV7-7 TGTGCTAGCAGCTCGGGACAGGGCCTCATCGCCCAGTACTTC CASSSGQGLIAQYF
TRBJ2-7 TRBD2 few TRBV20-1 TGCAGTGCCCTACGAGGTATAGCGGGGGCCTACGAGCAGTACTTC CSALRGIAGAYEQYF
TRBJ2-6 TRBD1 - TRBV27 TGTGCCAGCAGTTTATACGGGACAGGTTACTCTGGGGCCAACGTCCTGACTTTC CASSLYGTGYSGANVLTF
TRBJ2-7 - few TRBV20-1 TGCAGTGCTATTAATCTCCAGAGCTCCTACGAGCAGTACTTC CSAINLQSSYEQYF
TRBJ2-2 TRBD2 many TRBV27 TGTGCCAGCAGTTTCCCCGGACTAGCGGGGGGGACCGGGGAGCTGTTTTTT CASSFPGLAGGTGELFF
TRBJ1-1 - few TRBV12-5 TGTGCTAGTGCCCCTTGGGAACCGAACACTGAAGCTTTCTTT CASAPWEPNTEAFF
TRBJ2-5 - - TRBV28 TGTGCCAGCAGTTTATTTAGGGTTCGGGGGGCGCGGGGCCAAGAGACCCAGTACTTC CASSLFRVRGARGQETQYF
TRBJ2-1 - few TRBV9 TGTGCCAGCAGCGTAGATCCAGGGGTTAGAACTAGCTATGAGCAGTTCTTC CASSVDPGVRTSYEQFF
TRBJ1-4 - - TRBV27 TGTGCCAGCAGTTTATTTTCGGGGGCTACTAATGAAAAACTGTTTTTT CASSLFSGATNEKLFF
TRBJ1-1 TRBD1 many TRBV7-3 TGTGCCAGCAGCTTAACCCCGACAGGGTTGAACACTGAAGCTTTCTTT CASSLTPTGLNTEAFF
TRBJ2-5 - few TRBV12-3/TRBV12-4 TGTGCCAGCAGTGACCCCGGGGCCCAGTACTTC CASSDPGAQYF
TRBJ1-2 - - TRBV20-1 TGCAGTGCTAGAGACTGGAGGACAGTTCTCTTC CSARDWRTVLF
TRBJ2-7 TRBD2 - TRBV20-1 TGCAGTGCGAACCTAGCGGGTTCGCCGTCCTACGGGCAGTACTTC CSANLAGSPSYGQYF
TRBJ1-3 - - TRBV30 TGTGCCTGGAGTGAGGGGCAGCTCTCTGGAAACACCATATATTTT CAWSEGQLSGNTIYF
TRBJ1-3 TRBD1 - TRBV29-1 TGCAGCGCCGCCGGACAGGGTAGAAACACCATATATTTT CSAAGQGRNTIYF
TRBJ2-5 TRBD1 - TRBV7-2 TGTGCCAGCAGCTTAAGCGGGACAGGGGGAGGAGAGACCCAGTACTTC CASSLSGTGGGETQYF
TRBJ2-7 - - TRBV29-1 TGCAGCGTTGAGGTACCAACGGCTGAGGACTACGAGCAGTACTTC CSVEVPTAEDYEQYF
TRBJ2-4 - - TRBV7-3 TGTGCCAGCAGCTTAACTCGGACAGCCCTAGCCAAAAACATTCAGTACTTC CASSLTRTALAKNIQYF
TRBJ2-3 - few TRBV29-1 TGCAGCGCCCAAGGAGGGAGTACGTCAGCGCAGTATTTT CSAQGGSTSAQYF
TRBJ2-1 - few TRBV5-4 TGTGCCAGCAGCCCCGAGGACCCAAGCTCCTACAATGAGCAGTTCTTC CASSPEDPSSYNEQFF
TRBJ1-1 - - TRBV29-1 TGCAGCGTCGAGAAAAATCAGAGGAACACTGAAGCTCTCTTT CSVEKNQRNTEALF
TRBJ1-6 - few TRBV4-1 TGCGCCAGCAGCCCTCCCGGGGTTTCACCCCTCCACTTT CASSPPGVSPLHF
TRBJ1-2 TRBD1 - TRBV6-1 TGTGCCAGCAGGAGGGGACAGGCAAGACTTTTGGGCTATGGCTACACCTTC CASRRGQARLLGYGYTF
TRBJ2-3 TRBD2 - TRBV20-1 TGCAGTGGACTAGCGGGGGGGTATACGCAGTATTTT CSGLAGGYTQYF
TRBJ2-3 TRBD2 - TRBV6-5 TGTGCCAGCAGGCCCGGGACTAGCGGGAGCACAGATACGCAGTATTTT CASRPGTSGSTDTQYF
TRBJ2-7 TRBD1 - TRBV9 TGTGCCAGCAGCGTACTGGACAGGGGAGACTACGAGCAGTACTTC CASSVLDRGDYEQYF
TRBJ2-5 - few TRBV4-3 TGCGCCAGCAGCCAAGATATGTGGGCCCTGGAGACCCAGTACTTC CASSQDMWALETQYF
TRBJ2-5 - many TRBV13 TGTGCCAGCAGCTTGACAGCTAAAGAGACCCAGTACTTC CASSLTAKETQYF
TRBJ2-7 TRBD2 few TRBV29-1 TGCAGCGTCCGCGGCCAGGGAGGGTACGAGCAGTACTTC CSVRGQGGYEQYF
TRBJ2-7 - - TRBV15 TGTGCCACCAGCAGAGGAGGCTATATCCAGCAGTACTTC CATSRGGYIQQYF
TRBJ1-4 - few TRBV4-3 TGCGCCAGCAGCCCCCGGCTTGTAGATGAAAAACTGTTTTTT CASSPRLVDEKLFF
TRBJ2-3 - - TRBV5-6 TGTGCCAGCATCAGAAAGCATCTGCCCACAGATACGCAGTATTTT CASIRKHLPTDTQYF
TRBJ1-1 - - TRBV19 TGTGCCAGTAGTTTTGGGGAATCCGCGAGCACTGAAGCTTTCTTT CASSFGESASTEAFF
TRBJ2-5 TRBD1 few TRBV3-1 TGTGCCAGCAGCCAAGATTTGGGACAGGGAATCGGGCAGTACTTC CASSQDLGQGIGQYF
TRBJ2-1 TRBD1 few TRBV9 TGTGCCAGCAGCGGCGGGACAGGGACTAAGGATGAGCAGTTCTTC CASSGGTGTKDEQFF
TRBJ2-5 - - TRBV28 TGTGCCAGCAGTGGATCCGGGACACTCTACCAAGAGACCCAGTACTTC CASSGSGTLYQETQYF
TRBJ1-5 - - TRBV20-1 TGCAGTGCCCACCCCGGGGCCGGGTCGGGCCAGCCCCAGCATTTT CSAHPGAGSGQPQHF
TRBJ2-7 - few TRBV20-1 TGCAGTGCTAGAGATTTTGGCGGACCTCCCCACGAGCAGTACTTC CSARDFGGPPHEQYF
TRBJ1-1 - few TRBV29-1 TGCAGCGTTAGAGAGACAGCGAACACTGAAGCTTTCTTT CSVRETANTEAFF
TRBJ1-4 TRBD1 few TRBV28 TGTGCCAGCAGGGACGGAGGGGGCATTTTTGAAAAACTGTTTTTT CASRDGGGIFEKLFF
TRBJ2-5 - - TRBV4-3 TGCGCCAGCAACCAATACAGGGGGGGGACCCAGTACTTC CASNQYRGGTQYF
TRBJ1-2 - few TRBV27 TGTGCCAGCCGTAGTGGGGTGGGGATGGACTATGGCTACACCTTC CASRSGVGMDYGYTF
TRBJ2-1 - - TRBV21-1 TGTGCCAGTACTGGGCTAGCGGACTACAATGAGCAGTTCTTC CASTGLADYNEQFF
TRBJ2-3 - - TRBV28 TGTGCCAGCAGTACCCTTTTTGGGTCTAGCACAGATACGCAGTATTTT CASSTLFGSSTDTQYF
TRBJ1-4 TRBD1 few TRBV13 TGTGCCAGCAGCTGGAACAGGGGTCCTAATGAAAAACTGTTTTTT CASSWNRGPNEKLFF